The T cell receptor (beta chain) described here comes from a study of T cell clonality in common variable immunodeficiency. The CDR3 runs to 16 residues. V was trimmed by 3 bases and J by 1 base, leaving 15 bases between them. Of CVID subjects, approximately 15 were female and about 28 male, mean age 40. This clone was recorded many times. Its antigen is unknown. The read falls 3 residues short of the CDR3 end, and the missing part is taken from the germline J gene. Some clones are missing from TCRdb's copy, which holds only in-frame ones; the method was immunoSEQ multiplex PCR. The data show 25,000 or so clones, none appearing only once, with roughly 9.6% held by the ten largest. Study-wide findings and caveats: CVID subjects shared fewer TCRbeta clones than healthy controls did. Fewer deletions and N-nucleotide insertions were reportedly seen in common variable immunodeficiency TCR beta sequences.

The clonotype was recovered from a human donor with common variable immunodeficiency. The sample consisted of peripheral blood mononuclear cells. The chain couples TRBV12-3 or TRBV12-4 to TRBJ2-5; TRBD2 might be the D (6 bases). Here the CDR3 reads CASSFSTSTLQETQYF. Partial CDR3 DNA: TGTGCCAGCAGTTTCTCTACTAGCACTCTCCAAGAGACC.